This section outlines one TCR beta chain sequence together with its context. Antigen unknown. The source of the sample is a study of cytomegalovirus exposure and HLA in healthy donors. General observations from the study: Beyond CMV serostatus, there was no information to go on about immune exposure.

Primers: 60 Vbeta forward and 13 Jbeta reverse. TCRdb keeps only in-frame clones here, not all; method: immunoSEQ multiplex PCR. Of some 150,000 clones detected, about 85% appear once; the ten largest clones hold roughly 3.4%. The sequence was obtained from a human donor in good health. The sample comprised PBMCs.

The CDR3 here is CASSIDRATEAFF. The CDR3 DNA is TGTGCCAGTAGTATCGACAGGGCCACTGAAGCTTTCTTT. The chain links TRBV19 to TRBJ1-1, with TRBD1 identical over 7 bases. V lost 3 bases and J lost 4; bases outside the gene matches: 2. CDR1 and CDR2 from the germline V gene are LNHDA and SQIVND (reference sequence). CDR3 size: 13 residues.